These T cell receptor beta chains were read from a single sample in a study of siplizumab effects on memory and regulatory T cells. Method: immunoSEQ multiplex PCR; TCRdb's copy keeps in-frame clones and lacks some. Of approximately 75,000 clones listed, 85% to 95% were seen once; the top ten hold 4.5% to 6.5%. Input material: CD8+ T cells sorted from blood. All receptors derive from a human donor in good health. CDR3s include the opening cysteine and the closing phenylalanine or tryptophan. Fields, in order: clone size, J gene, V gene, D gene, CDR3 protein, CDR3 DNA. A D gene is named only where the DNA matches it firmly. Some rows have no size entry. The others give once, few or many, or a class for an expanded clone.

NA TRBJ2-5 TRBV9 NA CASSPHVLPETQYF TGTGCCAGCAGCCCGCACGTACTGCCAGAGACCCAGTACTTC
NA TRBJ2-5 TRBV7-9 NA CASSLSWEGAAKETQYF TGTGCCAGCAGCTTAAGCTGGGAGGGGGCGGCCAAAGAGACCCAGTACTTC
NA TRBJ1-3 TRBV2 NA CASSADPSGNTIYF TGTGCCAGCAGCGCCGACCCCTCTGGAAACACCATATATTTT
NA TRBJ1-4 TRBV10-1 NA CASSEGEKLFF TGCGCCAGCAGTGAGGGTGAAAAACTGTTTTTT
NA TRBJ1-6 TRBV7-9 NA CASSSRDGHNSPLHF TGTGCCAGCAGCAGCCGGGACGGACATAATTCACCCCTCCACTTT
once TRBJ2-3 TRBV4-1 TRBD2 CASSRPGLAGSTFEDTQYF TGCGCCAGCAGCCGACCGGGACTAGCGGGTAGCACGTTCGAAGATACGCAGTATTTT
NA TRBJ2-5 TRBV4-3 NA CASSQDPGPRETQYF TGCGCCAGCAGCCAAGATCCTGGCCCTAGGGAGACCCAGTACTTC
NA TRBJ1-2 TRBV13 TRBD1 CASSLGTGDAYGYTF TGTGCCAGCAGCCTGGGGACAGGGGATGCCTATGGCTACACCTTC
NA TRBJ1-1 TRBV6-5 NA CASIRGWDTEAFF TGTGCCAGCATTAGGGGTTGGGACACTGAAGCTTTCTTT
NA TRBJ2-3 TRBV5-4 TRBD2 CASSLRSGSSDTQYF TGTGCCAGCAGCTTGAGGAGCGGGAGCTCAGATACGCAGTATTTT
NA TRBJ2-7 TRBV19 NA CASSTMNSYEQYF TGTGCCAGTAGTACTATGAACTCCTACGAGCAGTACTTC
NA TRBJ1-2 TRBV9 NA CASSPWESANYGYTF TGTGCCAGCAGTCCCTGGGAATCCGCTAACTATGGCTACACCTTC
NA TRBJ1-6 TRBV7-9 TRBD1 CASSLLQGGVPLHF TGTGCCAGCAGCTTATTGCAGGGGGGGGTACCCCTCCACTTT
NA TRBJ2-5 TRBV11-3 TRBD1 CASSLGTGGQETQYF TGTGCCAGCAGCTTGGGGACAGGGGGCCAAGAGACCCAGTACTTC
NA TRBJ1-1 TRBV7-6 TRBD1 CASSVGQGMNTEAFF TGTGCCAGCAGCGTCGGACAGGGGATGAACACTGAAGCTTTCTTT
NA TRBJ1-2 TRBV7-3 TRBD1 CASSPHRDRLTGYTF TGTGCCAGCAGCCCCCACCGGGACAGGCTGACGGGCTACACCTTC
NA TRBJ2-7 TRBV4-3 TRBD2 CASSQALSGGASYEQYF TGCGCCAGCAGCCAAGCCCTAAGCGGGGGTGCCTCCTACGAGCAGTACTTC